This T cell receptor beta chain came from a study of identical twins. This CDR3 is 16 amino acids long. The V and J ends lost 10 bases and 6 bases, in that order; junction bases with no gene match: 19. The sample holds a few counts of this clonotype. MiXCR was run by TCRdb on the 5' RACE reads, yielding one entry per CDR3 protein. The table records 400,000 to 550,000 distinct CDR3 sequences, approximately 22% of them present only once. These same records also appear under a second study, on T cells expressing NK-cell markers.

This clonotype was sampled from a woman between 18 and 29 years old in good health. The genes are TRBV12-3 or TRBV12-4 and TRBJ2-3; TRBD2 matches at 7 bases. The sequenced sample was CD4+ T cells sorted from blood. The CDR3 sequence: CATATTTSVRADTQYF. CDR3 nucleotide sequence: TGTGCCACCGCGACCACTACTAGCGTCAGAGCGGATACGCAGTATTTT.